This TCR beta chain was sequenced for a study of blood T cells in healthy people across ages. Broader study findings: A roughly linear age-dependent decrease characterized TCR beta diversity per million T cells. It was held that the diversity estimates obtained from one million T cells were underestimates. PBMCs that were unsorted prevented a conclusive naive versus antigen-experienced comparison. In these data, TCR beta diversity tracked strongly with naive T cell percentage.

There are a few counts of this clonotype. The antigen is undetermined. V lost 6 bases and J lost 5, with 16 bases in between. The germline V gene encodes CDR1 MNHEY and CDR2 SMNVEV (reference sequence). CDR3 size: 15 residues. It was with a sample-barcoded 5' primer and a J-beta primer mix that a second PCR of roughly 7 to 12 cycles was run. One entry per CDR3 protein, called by TCRdb with MiXCR from the 5' RACE reads. The sample carries about 1.6 million distinct CDR3 sequences, about 32% recorded once. The sequence was obtained from a young woman in good health. This sequence joins TRBV27 and TRBJ2-2; D is uncertain. Sequenced material: blood. CDR3 DNA: TGTGCCAGCAGCATGGGAAGGGATGGAACCGGGGAGCTGTTTTTT. As protein: CASSMGRDGTGELFF.